This T cell receptor (beta chain) was sequenced for a study of OX40 agonist ivuxolimab in advanced cancers. Overall study context: Every 2 weeks, patients received ivuxolimab intravenously, dosed at 0.01 to 10 mg/kg. Study conclusions and caveats: Normalized expansion of T-cell clones was also low for some nonresponders. The investigators did not determine what antigen specificity the expanded peripheral T cells had.

Germline CDR1 MDHEN, CDR2 SYDVKM. Between the trimmed V and J ends, which lost 5 bases and 8 bases, there was a span of 15 bases. This CDR3 comprises 13 residues. Concerning this clone itself: Its antigen is currently unknown.

Measured with immunoSEQ multiplex PCR; TCRdb has only the in-frame clones, and not every one. Here the sample spans roughly 80,000 clones, around 84% being singletons. This clonotype was obtained from an adult with an advanced solid tumor such as melanoma, head and neck, liver or kidney cancer. Material: CD4+ or CD8+ T cells sorted from blood, obtained in a trial of the OX40 agonist ivuxolimab. The V call is TRBV28, the J call TRBJ1-1; D remains unclear. The CDR3 nucleotides read TGTGCCAGCAGTCTCCGACTGGGCGGCGAAGCTTTCTTT. It codes for CASSLRLGGEAFF.